This T cell receptor (beta chain) is drawn from a study of shared clonotypes between healthy human individuals. The CDR3 is 14 amino acids. Trimming pared 4 bases from V and 0 bases from J, leaving 8 bases between. Germline loops: CDR1 SGHRS, CDR2 YFSETQ. 200 to 250 ng DNA, tens of thousands of T cell genomes, went into each sorted-subset replicate PCR. Libraries were prepared by immunoSEQ multiplex PCR; TCRdb keeps only in-frame clonotypes and omits some of them. The top ten hold 1.4% of the sample, which has about 1 million clones, approximately 76% seen once. The material sequenced was memory CD4+ T cells sorted from blood. Subset noted: CD45RA-negative fraction. This TCR was sampled from a man aged 18 to 29 in good health. This chain uses TRBV5-1 with TRBJ1-3, with D uncertain. The CDR3 region has the DNA TGCGCCAGCAGCCAATTGAGCTCTGGAAACACCATATATTTT. This codes for CASSQLSSGNTIYF.